One sample yielded the 26 T cell receptor beta chains listed below, sequenced in a study of blood T cell repertoires in COVID-19. Some clones are missing from TCRdb's copy, which holds only in-frame ones; the method was immunoSEQ multiplex PCR. The top ten hold more than 13% of the sample, which has a few hundred thousand clones, about 90% seen once. The sample taken for sequencing was PBMCs or T cells enriched from blood (not recorded which). These TCRs come from a man aged 25-45 years who had been exposed to COVID-19.

The genes are TRBV25-1 and TRBJ1-2; D gene uncertain. V lost 1 base and J lost 8, with 11 bases in between. The CDR3 covers 13 residues. Germline values: CDR1 MGHDK, CDR2 SYGVNS. DNA for the CDR3: TGTGCCAGCAGTGAATTGTCGCAGAAGGGCTACACCTTC. This codes for CASSELSQKGYTF.

The rearrangement uses TRBV5-4 and TRBJ2-5; 9 nucleotides line up with TRBD1. Germline loops: CDR1 SGHNT, CDR2 YYREEE (reference sequence). This CDR3 has 14 residues. The V and J ends lost 4 bases and 2 bases, in that order; junction bases with no gene match: 3. The DNA for the CDR3 is TGTGCCAGCAGCCCGGGACAGGGACAAGAGACCCAGTACTTC. Protein sequence: CASSPGQGQETQYF. Full variable domain (missing parts from reference TRBV5-4 and TRBJ2-5): ETGVTQSPTHLIKTRGQQVTLRCSSQSGHNTVSWYQQALGQGPQFIFQYYREEENGRGNFPPRFSGLQFPNYSSELNVNALELDDSALYLCASSPGQGQETQYFGPGTRLLVL.

This chain uses TRBV11-2 with TRBJ2-3, with D possibly matching TRBD2 (6 bases). Germline CDR1 is SGHAT and CDR2 is FQNNGV. This CDR3 region has 18 residues. The V end lost 1 base, the J end lost 6 bases, and 23 bases lay between the germline ends. The CDR3 protein is CASSLGDWREWSVDTQYF. CDR3 nucleotides: TGTGCCAGCAGCTTAGGGGATTGGAGGGAGTGGTCCGTGGATACGCAGTATTTT.

The chain has TRBV19 and TRBJ1-5; 8 bases line up with TRBD1. J was trimmed by 2 bases and V by 6 bases; bases with no gene match: 3. The CDR3 is made up of 14 amino acids. Germline V gives CDR1 LNHDA, CDR2 SQIVND (reference sequence). The CDR3 loop is CASRGQERNQPQHF. The CDR3 nucleotides are TGTGCCAGTAGGGGACAGGAACGCAATCAGCCCCAGCATTTT.

The chain joins TRBV3-1 (or the pseudogene TRBV3-2) to TRBJ2-5; 7 nucleotides agree with TRBD1. The CDR3 is 14 residues long. The germline V gene has CDR1 LGHDT and CDR2 YNNKEL (reference sequence). J gave up 2 bases and V 1 base, and 1 base lay outside the gene matches. CDR3: CASSQAGGQETQYF. CDR3 nucleotide sequence: TGTGCCAGCAGCCAAGCAGGGGGACAAGAGACCCAGTACTTC.

The chain couples TRBV6-2 or TRBV6-3 to TRBJ2-3, with a weak D call TRBD1 (6 bases). The germline gives CDR1 MNHEY, CDR2 SVGEGT. The CDR3 is 15 amino acids. The germline V and J ends were trimmed by 3 bases and 3 bases, with 13 bases remaining between them. The CDR3 DNA is TGTGCCAGCAGTTATTACAGGGTCTGGACAGATACGCAGTATTTT. Translating it yields CASSYYRVWTDTQYF.

The gene calls are TRBV7-6 and TRBJ2-7; 7 positions match TRBD1. The junction had 9 bases not matched to a gene; V was cut back by 5 bases and J by 2 bases. There are 15 residues in the CDR3. Germline loops: CDR1 SGHVS, CDR2 FNYEAQ. In DNA, the CDR3 is TGTGCCAGCAGCGTCCGGGACAGTCCTACCTACGAGCAGTACTTC. Translated, it gives CASSVRDSPTYEQYF.

The V call is TRBV30, the J call TRBJ2-5, with 9 positions matching TRBD2. This CDR3 comprises 15 residues. The germline gives CDR1 GTSNPN, CDR2 SVGIG (reference sequence). V lost 0 bases, J lost 5 bases, and 7 bases stayed unmatched. The CDR3 nucleotides read TGTGCCTGGAGTGTTTCCCTAGCGGGAACGGAGACCCAGTACTTC. It specifies CAWSVSLAGTETQYF.

The chain carries TRBV4-3 and TRBJ2-3, with 8 nucleotides matching TRBD1. Trimming at V came to 0 bases and at J to 2 bases, leaving 10 bases not matched to a gene. CDR3 length: 18 amino acids. Looked up from germline, CDR1 is LGHNA and CDR2 is YSLEER. CDR3 sequence reads: CASSQDPRTGFSTDTQYF. CDR3 bases: TGCGCCAGCAGCCAAGACCCCCGGACAGGGTTTTCCACAGATACGCAGTATTTT.

The V and J genes are TRBV30 and TRBJ1-6; D ambiguous. V gave up 4 bases and J gave up 7 bases, with 17 bases separating them. The CDR3 length is 15 residues. Per the germline V gene, CDR1 is GTSNPN and CDR2 is SVGIG (reference sequence). In DNA form, the CDR3 reads TGTGCCTGGACAGAGGGATTGCTGGGGAATTCACCCCTCCACTTT. Protein sequence: CAWTEGLLGNSPLHF.

This clone was observed a single time. V and J are TRBV9 and TRBJ2-1; TRBD2 matches 12 bases. The CDR3 is 17 residues long. The V gene end was trimmed by 3 bases and the J gene end by 0 bases; junction bases not matched to a gene: 4. Germline CDR1 SGDLS, CDR2 YYNGEE. The CDR3 spells CASSATSGGSSYNEQFF. CDR3 DNA sequence: TGTGCCAGCAGCGCAACTAGCGGGGGGTCCTCCTACAATGAGCAGTTCTTC.

The chain joins TRBV19 to TRBJ2-5; tentative D call: TRBD2 (6 bases). The CDR3 has 14 amino acids. Germline V gives CDR1 LNHDA, CDR2 SQIVND (reference sequence). Trimming cost V 2 bases and J 5 bases, with 12 bases left between them. CDR3 bases: TGTGCCAGTAGTATAAACGGGGGTCTGGAGACCCAGTACTTC. Translation gives CASSINGGLETQYF.

This chain links TRBV5-5 with TRBJ2-5, with TRBD2 matching 12 bases. The CDR3 is 15 residues long. Germline lookup yields CDR1 SGHKS and CDR2 YYEKEE (reference sequence). With 1 base clipped from V and 2 bases from J, the junction kept 0 bases outside the gene matches. The CDR3 nucleotides are TGTGCCAGCAGCTTGACTAGCGGGGGGCAAGAGACCCAGTACTTC. It encodes CASSLTSGGQETQYF.

The V and J genes are TRBV7-9 and TRBJ1-2; 7 bases align to TRBD1. J lost 8 bases, V lost 5 bases, and 8 bases had no gene match. Germline V CDR1 and CDR2: SEHNR, FQNEAQ (reference sequence). CDR3 length: 13 residues. The CDR3 DNA reads TGTGCCAGCAGCAGGGACAGTGTAAAAGGCTACACCTTC. Its protein product is CASSRDSVKGYTF.

The chain links TRBV2 to TRBJ2-7, with D possibly TRBD2 on 6 matching bases. The CDR3 consists of 12 residues. V gave up 8 bases and J gave up 2 bases, with 10 bases separating them. Per the germline V gene, CDR1 is SNHLY and CDR2 is FYNNEI. The CDR3 nucleotides read TGTGCCAGCTCCGGGGGAGCCTACGAGCAGTACTTC. It specifies CASSGGAYEQYF.

The CDR3 region is CASGLYRGPSYEQYF. CDR3 coding DNA: TGTGCTAGTGGTTTGTACAGGGGGCCCTCCTACGAGCAGTACTTC. This rearrangement joins TRBV12-5 to TRBJ2-7, with TRBD1 matching 9 bases. Germline CDR1 and CDR2: LGHNT and FRNRAP. Trimming cost V 2 bases and J 0 bases; bases outside gene matches: 2. This CDR3 contains 15 residues. Together with reference TRBV12-5 and TRBJ2-7, the CDR3 gives the full variable domain: DARVTQTPRHKVTEMGQEVTMRCQPILGHNTVFWYRQTMMQGLELLAYFRNRAPLDDSGMPKDRFSAEMPDATLATLKIQPSEPRDSAVYFCASGLYRGPSYEQYFGPGTRLTVT.

The chain has TRBV10-3 and TRBJ1-5; 7 bases map to TRBD1. The CDR3 runs 15 residues. Germline V gene data show CDR1 as ENHRY and CDR2 as SYGVKD. Trimming took 0 bases from V and 6 from J; bases not matched to a gene: 5. CDR3 protein: CAISESGQGVQPQHF. Written as DNA, the CDR3 is TGTGCCATCAGTGAGTCTGGCCAGGGGGTTCAGCCCCAGCATTTT.

The chain recombines TRBV9 with TRBJ2-2, with TRBD2 identical over 14 bases. V was clipped by 4 bases and J by 3 bases; unmatched bases: 8. The CDR3 covers 18 residues. Germline-derived CDR1 and CDR2 are SGDLS and YYNGEE. The CDR3 bases are TGTGCCAGCAGCTCCCGGACTAGCGGGGGGCGATACACCGGGGAGCTGTTTTTT. Amino acid sequence: CASSSRTSGGRYTGELFF.

The genes are TRBV7-9 and TRBJ2-2, with D hard to call. The V gene lost 2 bases and the J gene lost 2 bases, with 3 bases spanning the gap. Germline V gene sequence: CDR1 SEHNR, CDR2 FQNEAQ (reference sequence). The CDR3 is made up of 13 amino acids. The CDR3 nucleotides are TGTGCCAGCAGCTTATTAAACACCGGGGAGCTGTTTTTT. Protein sequence: CASSLLNTGELFF.

This chain links TRBV19 with TRBJ1-2, with D tentatively TRBD1 (6 bases). From germline, CDR1 is LNHDA and CDR2 SQIVND (reference sequence). Trimming took off 3 bases at V and 6 bases at J, with 23 bases between the two ends. This CDR3 region has 17 residues. CDR3 sequence reads: CASSIGLTGRGVNGYTF. CDR3 in DNA: TGTGCCAGTAGTATTGGCCTGACGGGCAGGGGAGTAAATGGCTACACCTTC.

This chain connects TRBV20-1 to TRBJ1-2; a possible D gene is TRBD1 (6 bases). Germline lookup yields CDR1 DFQATT and CDR2 SNEGSKA (reference sequence). Trimming cost V 3 bases and J 6 bases, with 14 bases left between them. The CDR3 spans 13 residues. The CDR3 DNA sequence: TGCAGTGCTAGTGGGGACGGACAGAATGGCTACACCTTC. This codes for CSASGDGQNGYTF.

The CDR3, as DNA: TGTGCCAGCAGCTTAAATTCAGGGGGCGTAAACACCATATATTTT. It translates to CASSLNSGGVNTIYF. The chain has TRBV7-3 and TRBJ1-3, with 8 bases that match TRBD1. This CDR3 has 15 residues. The V gene's germline CDR1 is SGHTA and CDR2 FQGTGA. Trimming removed 1 base from V and 6 bases from J; junction bases left unmatched: 5.

The chain employs TRBV5-1 and TRBJ2-5, with D perhaps matching TRBD2 (6 bases). The CDR3 runs 13 residues. Germline V CDR1 and CDR2: SGHRS, YFSETQ. The V gene lost 0 bases and the J gene lost 5 bases, with 8 bases spanning the gap. CDR3 nucleotides: TGCGCCAGCAGCTTGGCGGGGAGGGAGACCCAGTACTTC. Translating it yields CASSLAGRETQYF. Together with reference TRBV5-1 and TRBJ2-5, the CDR3 gives the full variable domain: KAGVTQTPRYLIKTRGQQVTLSCSPISGHRSVSWYQQTPGQGLQFLFEYFSETQRNKGNFPGRFSGRQFSNSRSEMNVSTLELGDSALYLCASSLAGRETQYFGPGTRLLVL.

The chain recombines TRBV4-2 with TRBJ1-1, with a possible D match to TRBD1 (5 bases). The CDR3 is 16 residues long. The V end was cut by 1 base, the J end by 0 bases, with 12 bases between. The germline V gene encodes CDR1 LGHNA and CDR2 YNFKEQ. The CDR3 sequence: CASSQVEGLMNTEAFF. The CDR3 DNA follows: TGTGCCAGCAGCCAAGTGGAGGGGTTAATGAACACTGAAGCTTTCTTT.

The chain employs TRBV27 and TRBJ2-1, with 9 positions matching TRBD1. The V gene end was trimmed by 4 bases and the J gene end by 9 bases; junction bases not matched to a gene: 4. CDR1 and CDR2 (germline): MNHEY, SMNVEV (reference sequence). The length of the CDR3 is 13 residues. CDR3: CASSSGQGTEQFF. In DNA form, the CDR3 reads TGTGCCAGCAGTTCGGGACAGGGTACTGAGCAGTTCTTC.

CDR3 sequence reads: CASSPRVAAAVFGYTF. CDR3 nucleotide sequence: TGTGCCAGCAGCCCGCGGGTGGCAGCAGCGGTGTTTGGCTACACCTTC. The rearrangement uses TRBV5-4 and TRBJ1-2, with unresolved D. CDR3 length equals 16 residues. The V end was cut by 4 bases, the J end by 7 bases, with 23 bases between. The V gene's germline CDR1 is SGHNT and CDR2 YYREEE (reference sequence).